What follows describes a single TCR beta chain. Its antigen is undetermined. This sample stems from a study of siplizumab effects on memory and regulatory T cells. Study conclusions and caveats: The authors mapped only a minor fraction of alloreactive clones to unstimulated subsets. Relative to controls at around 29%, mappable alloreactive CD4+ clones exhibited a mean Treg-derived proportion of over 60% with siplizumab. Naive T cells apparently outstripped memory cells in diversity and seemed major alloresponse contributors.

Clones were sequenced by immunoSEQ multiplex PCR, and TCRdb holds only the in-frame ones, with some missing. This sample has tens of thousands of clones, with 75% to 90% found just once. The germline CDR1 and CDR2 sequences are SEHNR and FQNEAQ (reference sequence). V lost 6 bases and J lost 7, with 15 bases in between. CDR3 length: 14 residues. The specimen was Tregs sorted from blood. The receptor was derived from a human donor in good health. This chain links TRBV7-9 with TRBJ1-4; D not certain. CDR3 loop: CASSRGRLSEKLFF. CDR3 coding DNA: TGTGCCAGCAGTCGCGGGCGGCTGAGTGAAAAACTGTTTTTT.